This T cell receptor beta chain was identified during a study of T cell responses to AZD1222 COVID-19 vaccine. Across the study: Second-dose timings of about 4 or about 12 weeks were pooled. Overall study results and limits: No day 14 peak samples; only post-peak repertoires were characterized. Spike-specific TCR breadth and depth both grew after two AZD1222 doses.

As regards this clone: The antigen is not known.

Method: immunoSEQ multiplex PCR; TCRdb's copy keeps in-frame clones and lacks some. The data hold about 160,000 clones, with roughly 86% observed a single time. The CDR3 runs to 13 residues. Germline V gives CDR1 SGHVS, CDR2 FQNEAQ. V lost 5 bases to trimming and J lost 5 bases, with 12 bases between them. The starting material was peripheral blood, obtained on day 0 of AZD1222 vaccination. The source is an adult in good health. The chain links TRBV7-8 to TRBJ1-2; no clear D gene. CDR3 coding DNA: TGTGCCAGCAGCCCCCACCTAGCGTATGGCTACACCTTC. Its protein product is CASSPHLAYGYTF.